One and the same sample provided the 27 T cell receptor beta chains below, sequenced in a study of glioma-infiltrating T cells. The iRepertoire nested amplicon-rescue multiplex PCR amplified TCR alpha and beta CDR3s from RNA. MiXCR, applied by TCRdb to the multiplex PCR reads, yields one record per CDR3 protein. In the table there are about 410,000 distinct CDR3 sequences, approximately 42% of which are singletons. The sequenced sample consisted of glioma tissue, nonneoplastic brain tissue, or PBMCs (not recorded which). The receptors were gathered from a human donor with low-grade glioma or glioblastoma, undergoing nonglioma brain surgery, or in good health (not recorded which).

The rearrangement links TRBV6-4 to TRBJ2-1; D could derive from TRBD1 or TRBD2 (5 bases each). V shed 10 bases and J shed 5 bases, with 24 bases lying between them. CDR1 is MRHNA and CDR2 is SNTAGT in the germline V gene. The CDR3 covers 16 residues. CDR3 in DNA: TGTGCCACCTTACATACCGGGACCCTAACGGACAATGAGCAGTTCTTC. Translation: CATLHTGTLTDNEQFF.

On this clonotype: This sequence may be a read error, since a much larger clone differs from it by one base. As DNA, the CDR3 is TGTGCCACCAGAAGTTCAGGAACCTCCTACAATGAGCAGTTCTTC. Its translation: CATRSSGTSYNEQFF. The genes are TRBV15 and TRBJ2-1; D gene uncertain. The CDR3 extends over 15 amino acids. Germline V gene sequence: CDR1 LNHNV, CDR2 YYDKDF (reference sequence). V lost 6 bases, J lost 0 bases, and 12 bases lay in between.

The chain combines TRBV4-3 with TRBJ2-3; tentatively, D is TRBD2 (6 bases). The germline V gene encodes CDR1 LGHNA and CDR2 YSLEER. Trimming removed 0 bases at V and 1 base at J, with 17 bases between. The CDR3 loop spans 18 amino acids. DNA for the CDR3: TGCGCCAGCAGCCAAGATGGTAGCGGCTACCTTCGCACAGATACGCAGTATTTT. Its protein product is CASSQDGSGYLRTDTQYF.

To note about this clonotype: A much more abundant neighbour one base away suggests this may be a read error. The genes are TRBV6-6 and TRBJ1-2; D gene ambiguous. Matching the DNA end better, TRBJ2-7 makes the J call doubtful. Germline-derived CDR1 and CDR2 are MNHNY and SVGAGI (reference sequence). The length of the CDR3 is 16 residues. This CDR3 is CASSGTTPGRAYEQYF. The CDR3 coding sequence is TGTGCCAGCAGTGGTACAACCCCCGGGCGAGCCTACGAGCAGTACTTC.

This clonotype came up many times. The rearrangement uses TRBV28 and TRBJ2-1; tentatively, D is TRBD2 (6 bases). CDR1 and CDR2 (germline): MDHEN, SYDVKM. The CDR3 has 14 residues. Between the trimmed V and J ends, which lost 2 bases and 8 bases, there was a span of 13 bases. The chain's CDR3 is CASSLGFREDEQFF. The CDR3 region has the DNA TGTGCCAGCAGTTTAGGTTTCAGGGAGGATGAGCAGTTCTTC.

A remark on this clonotype: This likely comes from a read error, as the CDR3 has no conserved phenylalanine or tryptophan at its end. The rearrangement links TRBV6-2 or TRBV6-3 to TRBJ2-7; D gene unclear. Germline V gene data show CDR1 as MNHEY and CDR2 as SVGEGT. V lost 0 bases and J lost 6, with 6 bases in between. The CDR3 spans 12 residues. The CDR3 DNA follows: TGTGCCAGCAGTTACTCTAGGGTCGAGCAGTACTCC. Its protein is CASSYSRVEQYS.

This clonotype was observed at least ten times. V is TRBV6-1 and J is TRBJ2-5; 7 nucleotides align to TRBD1. This CDR3 is 19 amino acids long. The germline V gene has CDR1 MNHNS and CDR2 SASEGT. V lost 2 bases to trimming and J lost 7 bases; unmatched junction nucleotides: 22. The CDR3: CASSELSYVVRQGKATQYF. The CDR3 bases are TGTGCCAGCAGTGAATTATCTTATGTTGTGAGACAGGGTAAAGCGACCCAGTACTTC.

The chain has TRBV4-1 and TRBJ2-1; TRBD2 agrees at 11 bases. Unmatched junction bases numbered 8, after V lost 3 bases and J lost 13 bases. Germline CDR1 and CDR2: MGHRA and YSYEKL. The CDR3 extends over 14 amino acids. The CDR3 coding sequence is TGCGCCAGCAGCCACGACTCCACTAGCGGGGGCCAGTTCTTC. It yields the protein CASSHDSTSGGQFF.

This clonotype was seen only a few times. The CDR3 bases are TGTGCCAGCAGTGAAGTGGCAGGGGACACAGATACGCAGTATTTT. Translating gives CASSEVAGDTDTQYF. V gene TRBV2 combines with J gene TRBJ2-3, with D tentatively TRBD1 (6 bases). The CDR3 runs to 15 residues. Per germline, CDR1 SNHLY and CDR2 FYNNEI. Trimming removed 1 base from V and 2 bases from J, with 10 bases in between.

In this sample, this clonotype turned up many times. The chain carries TRBV20-1 and TRBJ1-1; D is possibly TRBD1 (5 bases). Germline CDR1 reads DFQATT; CDR2 reads SNEGSKA (reference sequence). Trimming shortened V by 1 base and J by 11 bases, and 14 bases separated the two germline ends. This CDR3 contains 12 residues. As DNA, the CDR3 is TGCAGTGCTAGAGGTTCGACAGAATCGGCTTTCTTT. Translation: CSARGSTESAFF.

Ten or more counts support this clonotype. The chain couples TRBV28 to TRBJ1-1; TRBD1 might be the D (5 bases). Germline V CDR1 and CDR2: MDHEN, SYDVKM. This CDR3 is 15 amino acids long. V dropped 3 bases and J dropped 0 bases, with 11 bases sitting between them. CDR3 nucleotide sequence: TGTGCCAGCAGTTTGGGGGGGTCGATGAACACTGAAGCTTTCTTT. It specifies CASSLGGSMNTEAFF.

This clonotype was counted between two and nine times. V usage is TRBV20-1 and J usage is TRBJ1-1, with TRBD1 matching 7 bases. V trimming: 6 bases; J trimming: 1 base; junction bases outside the gene matches: 8. The CDR3 is made up of 14 amino acids. The germline CDR1 and CDR2 sequences are DFQATT and SNEGSKA (reference sequence). CDR3 residues: CSARTGPPNTEAFF. The CDR3 bases are TGCAGTGCACGGACAGGACCCCCGAACACTGAAGCTTTCTTT.

The chain carries TRBV7-2 and TRBJ1-2; D unresolved. The CDR3 spans 15 residues. Trimming shortened V by 6 bases and J by 4 bases, and 18 bases separated the two germline ends. Germline CDR1 SGHTA, CDR2 FQGNSA. CDR3 residues: CASRLTDETFYGYTF. The CDR3, as DNA: TGTGCCAGCAGACTGACGGATGAGACATTCTATGGCTACACCTTC.

The genes are TRBV29-1 and TRBJ2-1; D may match TRBD1 or TRBD2 (5 bases each). The V and J ends lost 5 bases and 7 bases respectively, with 9 bases between them. CDR1 SQVTM and CDR2 ANQGSEA come from the germline V gene. The CDR3 sequence is 11 residues long. CDR3 in DNA: TGCAGCGTTCATGGGACGAATGAGCAGTTCTTC. Protein sequence: CSVHGTNEQFF.

This clonotype was seen only a few times. This chain links TRBV28 with TRBJ2-7; D tentatively fits TRBD1 or TRBD2 (5 bases each). CDR1 and CDR2 (germline): MDHEN, SYDVKM. The CDR3 totals 17 residues. The V end lost 0 bases, the J end lost 3 bases, and 18 bases lay between the germline ends. The CDR3 DNA follows: TGTGCCAGCAGTTTATGGGAAACGGGACGACCCCTCTACGAGCAGTACTTC. Amino acids: CASSLWETGRPLYEQYF. Supplemented by reference TRBV28 and TRBJ2-7, the full variable domain reads DVKVTQSSRYLVKRTGEKVFLECVQDMDHENMFWYRQDPGLGLRLIYFSYDVKMKEKGDIPEGYSVSREKKERFSLILESASTNQTSMYLCASSLWETGRPLYEQYFGPGTRLTVT.

The rearrangement uses TRBV12-3 or TRBV12-4 and TRBJ2-1, with 8 bases matching TRBD2. V dropped 6 bases and J dropped 6; count of bases not matched to a gene: 13. The CDR3 has 16 amino acids. CDR3 residues: CASRFSGGGGINEQFF. In DNA form, the CDR3 reads TGTGCCAGCAGGTTCTCGGGGGGGGGTGGAATCAATGAGCAGTTCTTC.

This clonotype has a handful of counts. No DNA is shown, since the ends of the CDR3 on it are uncertain; the CDR3 is the one TCRdb lists. The chain joins TRBV19 to TRBJ1-2; TRBD1, as called in the table, went unchecked against the DNA. The length of the CDR3 is 15 amino acids, counting both ends. The V gene's germline CDR1 is LNHDA and CDR2 SQIVND (reference sequence). This CDR3 reads CASSISAPTNYGYTF.

This chain links TRBV7-2 with TRBJ2-5, with D unresolved. Germline V gives CDR1 SGHTA, CDR2 FQGNSA. Trimming took off 3 bases at V and 1 base at J, with 9 bases between the two ends. The CDR3 consists of 14 residues. The CDR3 protein is CASSFVAFQETQYF. The CDR3 DNA follows: TGTGCCAGCAGCTTCGTGGCGTTCCAAGAGACCCAGTACTTC.

This clonotype came up a few times. V gene TRBV4-2 combines with J gene TRBJ2-1; D ambiguous. Between the trimmed V and J ends, which lost 0 bases and 4 bases, there was a span of 16 bases. Germline CDR1 is LGHNA and CDR2 is YNFKEQ. The CDR3 sequence is 17 residues long. CDR3 sequence: CASSQDSFRRPYNEQFF. In nucleotides, the CDR3 is TGTGCCAGCAGCCAAGATAGTTTCCGGCGACCTTACAATGAGCAGTTCTTC.

V and J are TRBV6-1 and TRBJ2-5; D could derive from TRBD1 or TRBD2 (5 bases each). The CDR3 loop spans 15 amino acids. The germline V gene has CDR1 MNHNS and CDR2 SASEGT. Trimming shortened V by 9 bases and J by 11 bases, and 28 bases separated the two germline ends. CDR3 sequence: CARSPWDGSTDTQYF. The CDR3 DNA reads as TGTGCCAGGAGTCCATGGGACGGCAGCACAGATACGCAGTACTTC.

A note on this clonotype: A much more abundant neighbour one base away suggests this may be a read error. The V gene is TRBV20-1, the J gene TRBJ1-2; TRBD1 aligns across 9 bases. The CDR3 is made up of 14 amino acids. The germline V gene encodes CDR1 DFQATT and CDR2 SNEGSKA (reference sequence). The CDR3 coding sequence is TGCAGTGCTTTACAGGGGGCGACCAACTATGGCTACGCCTTC. It translates to CSALQGATNYGYAF.

The chain couples TRBV20-1 to TRBJ1-5, with 7 positions matching TRBD1. Germline V gene data show CDR1 as DFQATT and CDR2 as SNEGSKA (reference sequence). The length of the CDR3 is 11 residues. V was clipped by 5 bases and J by 5 bases; unmatched bases: 0. The CDR3 sequence: CSAQGDQPQHF. As DNA, the CDR3 is TGCAGTGCTCAGGGGGATCAGCCCCAGCATTTT.

Only one count was recorded for this clonotype. The CDR3: CSAREEGQKNYGYTF. The CDR3 region has the DNA TGCAGTGCTAGAGAGGAAGGACAGAAGAACTATGGCTACACCTTC. The genes are TRBV20-1 and TRBJ1-2, with a tentative D call TRBD1 (6 bases). V dropped 0 bases and J dropped 2 bases, with 13 bases sitting between them. The germline CDR1 and CDR2 sequences are DFQATT and SNEGSKA (reference sequence). The CDR3 covers 15 residues.

This clonotype was observed a few times. The rearrangement joins TRBV27 to TRBJ2-1, with 9 bases matching TRBD2. The CDR3 totals 16 residues. Germline values: CDR1 MNHEY, CDR2 SMNVEV (reference sequence). V shed 3 bases and J 4 bases; nucleotides not matched to a gene: 7. CDR3 sequence (DNA): TGTGCCAGCAGTTTTGTTTCGACTAGCGGATACAATGAGCAGTTCTTC. This encodes CASSFVSTSGYNEQFF.

This clonotype was seen a few times. The genes are TRBV3-1 and TRBJ2-7; weak D call: TRBD2 (6 bases). The CDR3 extends over 14 amino acids. CDR1 and CDR2 from the germline V gene are LGHDT and YNNKEL (reference sequence). Trimming shortened V by 1 base and J by 5 bases, and 12 bases separated the two germline ends. In DNA, the CDR3 is TGTGCCAGCAGCCAAGCGATCGGGAGACACGAGCAGTACTTC. This sequence encodes CASSQAIGRHEQYF.

There are many counts of this clonotype. This rearrangement joins TRBV27 to TRBJ1-4; 8 bases align to TRBD1. CDR3 length equals 14 residues. V lost 2 bases to trimming and J lost 10 bases; unmatched junction nucleotides: 6. In germline, CDR1 is MNHEY, CDR2 SMNVEV (reference sequence). DNA of the CDR3: TGTGCCAGCAGTTTAGGGACAGGTTGGGGAAAACTGTTTTTT. Amino acids: CASSLGTGWGKLFF.

Details on this clonotype: At one of its ends the junction is not consistent with the germline gene, which may arise from a read error. V and J are TRBV28 and TRBJ2-7, with D hard to call. The CDR3 is made up of 18 amino acids. Per germline, CDR1 MDHEN and CDR2 SYDVKM. Here the CDR3 DNA reads TGTGCTAGCAGTTTGCCGGGCAGGATACACCCGAGCTCCTACGAGCAGTACTTC. It is translated as CASSLPGRIHPSSYEQYF.